This paragraph covers one T cell receptor (beta chain) sequence. Its antigen is unknown. These data are taken from a study of T cell repertoires and HLA-DP antigens. The data were produced by immunoSEQ multiplex PCR, yet TCRdb's version contains in-frame clones alone and is incomplete. The repertoire holds over 100,000 clones, with 92% as singletons. CDR1 is KGHSH and CDR2 is LQKENI in the germline V gene. CDR3 length: 16 amino acids. With 8 bases clipped from V and 5 bases from J, the junction kept 18 bases outside the gene matches. The receptor comes from a woman aged 18-29 years in good health and CMV-seronegative. The V gene is TRBV18, the J gene TRBJ2-7; 7 bases are shared with TRBD2. Sequencing was carried out using CD4+ T cells from PBMCs. In DNA form, the CDR3 reads TGTGCCAGCACCACCTTCGGCGGGAGTATTGGAAACGAGCAGTACTTC. This encodes CASTTFGGSIGNEQYF.